The clone carrying this TCR beta chain occurred a few times. CDR1 and CDR2 (germline): LGHNA, YSLEER. V shed 1 base and J shed 0 bases, with 10 bases lying between them. The CDR3 sequence is 17 residues long. The entry originates in a study of shared clonotypes between healthy human individuals. Method: immunoSEQ multiplex PCR; TCRdb's copy keeps in-frame clones and lacks some. The data hold about 480,000 clones, with 79% observed a single time. The V and J genes are TRBV4-3 and TRBJ2-6; no reliable D call. Sequencing was carried out using PBMCs. The receptor was isolated from a woman aged 40-49 years in good health. Some clones in this sample may be carry-over from other donors' samples. Here the CDR3 DNA reads TGCGCCAGCAGCCAAGGAGAGCGAGGCTCTGGGGCCAACGTCCTGACTTTC. This encodes CASSQGERGSGANVLTF.